A single sample is the source of the 27 T cell receptor beta chains below, sequenced in a study of blood T cell repertoires in COVID-19. Clones were read by immunoSEQ multiplex PCR, and TCRdb kept only the in-frame ones, dropping some. The table records some 40,000 clones, nearly 70% of them present only once. The material sequenced was peripheral blood. The receptors originated from a man older than 75 with acute or convalescent COVID-19.

The chain links TRBV27 to TRBJ1-1; D may be TRBD1 (5 bases). CDR1 and CDR2 from the germline V gene are MNHEY and SMNVEV (reference sequence). The ends were cut back, 6 bases at V and 3 bases at J, with 17 bases in the middle. CDR3 length equals 15 residues. CDR3 loop: CASSPRGGRDTEAFF. For the CDR3, the DNA is TGTGCCAGCAGCCCCCGGGGCGGGAGGGACACTGAAGCTTTCTTT.

This clone was counted a few times. The chain links TRBV7-9 to TRBJ1-1, with 7 bases fitting TRBD1. This CDR3 is 14 amino acids long. Looked up from germline, CDR1 is SEHNR and CDR2 is FQNEAQ (reference sequence). Trimming removed 1 base from V and 7 bases from J; junction bases left unmatched: 6. The CDR3 reads CASSLEQGKDEAFF. In nucleotides, the CDR3 is TGTGCCAGCAGCTTAGAACAGGGGAAGGATGAAGCTTTCTTT.

This chain uses TRBV24-1 with TRBJ2-5; D might be TRBD1 (5 bases). The germline V and J ends were trimmed by 2 bases and 2 bases, with 11 bases remaining between them. The CDR3 sequence is 15 residues long. Germline V gene data show CDR1 as KGHDR and CDR2 as SFDVKD. The CDR3 region has the DNA TGTGCCACCAGTGATTCCGACTCAGGGCAAGAGACCCAGTACTTC. Residues: CATSDSDSGQETQYF.

The V call is TRBV3-1 (or the pseudogene TRBV3-2), the J call TRBJ2-1, with TRBD1 matching over 7 bases. This CDR3 has 13 residues. The J segment lost 13 bases and the V segment lost 0 bases, leaving 6 bases of the junction unmatched. Germline assignment: CDR1 LGHDT and CDR2 YNNKEL (reference sequence). CDR3 protein: CASSQDLGDSQFF. The CDR3 nucleotides read TGTGCCAGCAGCCAAGATCTAGGGGACAGCCAGTTCTTC.

The genes are TRBV11-3 and TRBJ2-7; 10 bases match TRBD1. The V and J ends lost 1 base and 3 bases, in that order; junction bases with no gene match: 3. The CDR3 is made up of 15 amino acids. Germline V CDR1 and CDR2: SGHNT, YENEEA. CDR3 protein: CASSLGGTGDYEQYF. In DNA form, the CDR3 reads TGTGCCAGCAGCTTAGGTGGGACAGGGGACTACGAGCAGTACTTC. Full variable domain (missing parts from reference TRBV11-3 and TRBJ2-7): EAGVVQSPRYKIIEKKQPVAFWCNPISGHNTLYWYLQNLGQGPELLIRYENEEAVDDSQLPKDRFSAERLKGVDSTLKIQPAELGDSAVYLCASSLGGTGDYEQYFGPGTRLTVT.

This clone was picked up a small number of times. This chain joins TRBV4-1 and TRBJ2-1; possible D gene TRBD1, 6 bases. V was shortened by 0 bases and J by 0 bases, with 9 bases between the two germline ends. The CDR3 is 16 amino acids. Germline CDR1 and CDR2: MGHRA and YSYEKL. The CDR3 DNA follows: TGCGCCAGCAGCCAAGACCGGGACAACTCCTACAATGAGCAGTTCTTC. It encodes CASSQDRDNSYNEQFF.

The gene calls are TRBV9 and TRBJ1-1; D is ambiguous. The CDR3 contains 13 residues. Between the trimmed V and J ends, which lost 2 bases and 0 bases, there was a span of 5 bases. Looked up from germline, CDR1 is SGDLS and CDR2 is YYNGEE. The CDR3 here is CASSVTVNTEAFF. As DNA, the CDR3 is TGTGCCAGCAGCGTCACAGTGAACACTGAAGCTTTCTTT.

There are a few counts of this clone. The chain employs TRBV5-4 and TRBJ1-2; D call uncertain. Germline values: CDR1 SGHNT, CDR2 YYREEE (reference sequence). Trimming removed 0 bases at V and 6 bases at J, with 15 bases between. This CDR3 has 15 amino acids. The CDR3 sequence is CASSLGAIKLDGYTF. For the CDR3, the DNA is TGTGCCAGCAGCTTGGGGGCGATTAAGCTGGATGGCTACACCTTC.

The genes are TRBV12-3 or TRBV12-4 and TRBJ1-6; TRBD1 might be the D (6 bases). The V gene lost 8 bases and the J gene lost 6 bases, with 11 bases spanning the gap. This CDR3 spans 13 amino acids. Here the CDR3 DNA reads TGTGCCAGCCAGGACAGCAGTAATTCACCCCTCCACTTT. Translated, it gives CASQDSSNSPLHF.

Only one count was recorded for this clone. The V gene is TRBV7-8, the J gene TRBJ1-6, with D perhaps TRBD1 (5 bases). Trimming removed 1 base from V and 0 bases from J, with 13 bases in between. Germline-derived CDR1 and CDR2 are SGHVS and FQNEAQ. The CDR3 runs to 18 residues. The CDR3, as DNA: TGTGCCAGCAGCTTAGATTGGGGCCCTAGCTCCTATAATTCACCCCTCCACTTT. This sequence encodes CASSLDWGPSSYNSPLHF. Looking up the rest from reference TRBV7-8 and TRBJ1-6 gives the full variable domain: GAGVSQSPRYKVAKRGQDVALRCDPISGHVSLFWYQQALGQGPEFLTYFQNEAQLDKSGLPSDRFFAERPEGSVSTLKIQRTQQEDSAVYLCASSLDWGPSSYNSPLHFGNGTRLTVT.

The CDR3 bases are TGTGCCTGGCGGGGGCAGGGGGGCTATGGCTACACCTTC. It specifies CAWRGQGGYGYTF. This chain uses TRBV30 with TRBJ1-2; TRBD1 matches 7 bases. Trimming took 5 bases from V and 4 from J; bases not matched to a gene: 7. The CDR3 sequence is 13 residues long. Germline loops: CDR1 GTSNPN, CDR2 SVGIG (reference sequence).

The chain is built from TRBV18 and TRBJ1-1; 9 bases match TRBD1. CDR1 and CDR2 from the germline V gene are KGHSH and LQKENI. V lost 4 bases, J lost 1 base, and 4 bases stayed unmatched. The CDR3 consists of 15 residues. CDR3 region: CASSRTGDRNTEAFF. The CDR3 DNA reads as TGTGCCAGCTCACGGACAGGGGACAGGAACACTGAAGCTTTCTTT.

The chain uses TRBV4-3 and TRBJ1-4, with TRBD1 identical over 8 bases. V gave up 1 base and J gave up 8 bases; unmatched junction bases: 12. The CDR3 consists of 17 residues. Germline-derived CDR1 and CDR2 are LGHNA and YSLEER. The CDR3 reads CASSQGQGQGRGEKLFF. CDR3 nucleotides: TGCGCCAGCAGCCAAGGCCAAGGACAGGGAAGGGGCGAAAAACTGTTTTTT.

This chain uses TRBV5-4 with TRBJ2-7; D is possibly TRBD1 (6 bases). This CDR3 spans 15 amino acids. Germline CDR1 is SGHNT and CDR2 is YYREEE (reference sequence). Trimming removed 4 bases at V and 0 bases at J, with 14 bases between. The CDR3 reads CASSPQQGHSYEQYF. In nucleotides, the CDR3 is TGTGCCAGCAGCCCCCAACAGGGACACTCCTACGAGCAGTACTTC.

The rearrangement joins TRBV5-1 to TRBJ2-7, with 11 nucleotides matching TRBD2. The CDR3 spans 15 residues. Germline V lookup: CDR1 SGHRS, CDR2 YFSETQ. V lost 4 bases, J lost 5 bases, and 8 bases stayed unmatched. For the CDR3, the DNA is TGCGCCAGCAGCCCCGGTGGGACTAGCGGACACGAGCAGTACTTC. It is translated as CASSPGGTSGHEQYF.

The chain has TRBV6-5 and TRBJ2-7, with 9 bases matching TRBD2. CDR1 and CDR2 from the germline V gene are MNHEY and SVGAGI. The ends lost 2 bases at V and 6 bases at J; junction bases unmatched: 5. The length of the CDR3 is 14 residues. CDR3 sequence reads: CASSYQGLASEQYF. The DNA of the CDR3 is TGTGCCAGCAGTTACCAGGGACTAGCCTCCGAGCAGTACTTC.

This clone was recorded a few times. The genes are TRBV7-9 and TRBJ1-4; D is uncertain. Deletions cut 5 bases from V and 8 bases from J, with 15 bases between. Germline CDR1 reads SEHNR; CDR2 reads FQNEAQ (reference sequence). CDR3 size: 14 residues. The chain's CDR3 is CASSLFANSEKLFF. As DNA, the CDR3 is TGTGCCAGCAGCCTGTTCGCGAACAGCGAAAAACTGTTTTTT.

This clone is a singleton in its sample. The chain recombines TRBV3-1 (or the pseudogene TRBV3-2) with TRBJ2-3; 10 positions agree with TRBD1. V shed 6 bases and J 4 bases; nucleotides not matched to a gene: 16. Germline V lookup: CDR1 LGHDT, CDR2 YNNKEL (reference sequence). The CDR3 consists of 18 residues. The CDR3: CASSQMRTRDRGSDTQYF. The CDR3 coding sequence is TGTGCCAGCAGTCAAATGAGGACTAGGGACAGGGGATCAGATACGCAGTATTTT.

Only one count was recorded for this clone. V usage is TRBV11-2 and J usage is TRBJ2-1; TRBD2 agrees at 13 bases. This CDR3 contains 17 residues. Germline V lookup: CDR1 SGHAT, CDR2 FQNNGV. Unmatched junction bases numbered 12, after V lost 5 bases and J lost 8 bases. CDR3 sequence (DNA): TGTGCCAGCAGCGAATTAACGAGGACTAGCGGGGGACATGAGCAGTTCTTC. Protein: CASSELTRTSGGHEQFF.

The rearrangement joins TRBV2 to TRBJ2-5; D gene unclear. Trimming removed 8 bases from V and 1 base from J, with 14 bases in between. CDR1 is SNHLY and CDR2 is FYNNEI in the germline V gene. CDR3 length equals 14 residues. CDR3 in DNA: TGTGCCAGCGGAACTGAACAGTTCCAAGAGACCCAGTACTTC. This codes for CASGTEQFQETQYF.

The V call is TRBV2, the J call TRBJ2-5, with D tentatively TRBD1 (7 bases). The V end lost 5 bases, the J end lost 2 bases, and 15 bases lay between the germline ends. CDR3 size: 15 residues. Germline V lookup: CDR1 SNHLY, CDR2 FYNNEI. The CDR3 spells CASSSQGGRQETQYF. The CDR3 DNA sequence: TGTGCCAGCAGTTCCCAGGGGGGCAGACAAGAGACCCAGTACTTC.

Comments on this clone: At the DNA level, this CDR3 is encoded by other sequences in the same sample as well. V usage is TRBV7-8 and J usage is TRBJ2-7, with a weak D call TRBD1 (5 bases). Germline V gene data show CDR1 as SGHVS and CDR2 as FQNEAQ. V was shortened by 3 bases and J by 1 base, with 7 bases between the two germline ends. There are 13 residues in the CDR3. The DNA of the CDR3 is TGTGCCAGCAGCTTGACAGCATCCTACGAGCAGTACTTC. Its protein is CASSLTASYEQYF.

The chain has TRBV9 and TRBJ1-4, with D tentatively TRBD1 (5 bases). V was pared by 4 bases and J by 4 bases, with 14 bases between. The CDR3 has 15 residues. Germline V gene lookup returns CDR1 SGDLS and CDR2 YYNGEE. In DNA, the CDR3 is TGTGCCAGCAGCACCCAGGGAGCGGGTAATGAAAAACTGTTTTTT. Translating it yields CASSTQGAGNEKLFF.

This clone was detected only a few times. DNA for the CDR3: TGTGCCAGCAGTTACTCGCAGGGGAATTTTCGCGAGCAGTACTTC. Protein product: CASSYSQGNFREQYF. J is TRBJ2-7 and V is TRBV6-5; tentative D call: TRBD1 (6 bases). The CDR3 loop spans 15 amino acids. Germline V gene sequence: CDR1 MNHEY, CDR2 SVGAGI. Trimming pared 0 bases from V and 6 bases from J, leaving 15 bases between.

There are a few counts of this clone. This rearrangement joins TRBV7-3 to TRBJ1-2; 7 bases align to TRBD1. V gave up 6 bases and J gave up 1 base; unmatched junction bases: 8. The germline V gene encodes CDR1 SGHTA and CDR2 FQGTGA. CDR3 length: 15 amino acids. Here the CDR3 reads CASSPTGQDNYGYTF. DNA for the CDR3: TGTGCCAGCAGTCCGACTGGACAGGATAACTATGGCTACACCTTC.

The CDR3: CASSPSMNTEAFF. The DNA of the CDR3 is TGTGCCAGCAGCCCCAGTATGAACACTGAAGCTTTCTTT. This sequence joins TRBV3-1 (or the pseudogene TRBV3-2) and TRBJ1-1; D is undetermined. The CDR3 covers 13 residues. V gave up 4 bases and J gave up 0 bases, with 6 bases separating them. Germline V CDR1 and CDR2: LGHDT, YNNKEL (reference sequence).

This clone has a handful of counts. The V call is TRBV6-5, the J call TRBJ1-3; no firm D call. The CDR3 extends over 14 amino acids. Germline CDR1 reads MNHEY; CDR2 reads SVGAGI. Trimming left V 9 bases short and J 1 base short, with 13 bases between. CDR3 nucleotides: TGTGCCAGACCCCCAGGAATTTCTGGAAACACCATATATTTT. It encodes CARPPGISGNTIYF.